Following are 25 T cell receptor beta chains from one sample sequenced in a study of blood T cell repertoires in COVID-19. Clones were sequenced by immunoSEQ multiplex PCR, and TCRdb holds only the in-frame ones, with some missing. Of some 250,000 clones listed, 75% to 90% are singletons. Sequenced material: peripheral blood. The source of these receptors is a man in his fifties or sixties who had recovered from COVID-19.

The V call is TRBV4-1, the J call TRBJ1-5; 11 bases are a match to TRBD1. CDR1 MGHRA and CDR2 YSYEKL come from the germline V gene. This CDR3 region has 20 residues. Trimming took 0 bases from V and 0 from J; bases not matched to a gene: 10. The CDR3 bases are TGCGCCAGCAGCCAAGATACTCGGGACAGGGGGGGGGATAGCAATCAGCCCCAGCATTTT. Protein sequence: CASSQDTRDRGGDSNQPQHF.

The rearrangement links TRBV6-1 to TRBJ2-3; 7 nucleotides align to TRBD2. The germline V gene has CDR1 MNHNS and CDR2 SASEGT. V lost 4 bases, J lost 0 bases, and 7 bases stayed unmatched. This CDR3 contains 16 residues. Written as DNA, the CDR3 is TGTGCCAGCAGTGTCTCAGCGGGGTTAAGCACAGATACGCAGTATTTT. This translates into CASSVSAGLSTDTQYF.

The chain recombines TRBV4-2 with TRBJ1-2; tentative D call: TRBD1 (6 bases). V lost 4 bases to trimming and J lost 6 bases, with 24 bases between them. Germline CDR1 reads LGHNA; CDR2 reads YNFKEQ. The CDR3 is 17 amino acids. The CDR3 loop reads CASSPNQGIMDGNGYTF. CDR3 in DNA: TGTGCCAGCAGCCCGAACCAGGGGATCATGGATGGTAATGGCTACACCTTC.

The chain carries TRBV30 and TRBJ2-3, with 8 bases fitting TRBD2. V lost 0 bases to trimming and J lost 2 bases; unmatched junction nucleotides: 7. Germline V gene data show CDR1 as GTSNPN and CDR2 as SVGIG (reference sequence). The CDR3 spans 16 residues. CDR3 in amino acids: CAWSVLGGGTTDTQYF. DNA for the CDR3: TGTGCCTGGAGTGTACTGGGCGGGGGGACCACAGATACGCAGTATTTT. The whole variable domain, filled in from reference TRBV30 and TRBJ2-3, reads SQTIHQWPATLVQPVGSPLSLECTVEGTSNPNLYWYRQAAGRGLQLLFYSVGIGQISSEVPQNLSASRPQDRQFILSSKKLLLSDSGFYLCAWSVLGGGTTDTQYFGPGTRLTVL.

V is TRBV2 and J is TRBJ2-6; possible D gene TRBD1, 6 bases. Germline V CDR1 and CDR2: SNHLY, FYNNEI. The germline V and J ends were trimmed by 9 bases and 0 bases, with 12 bases remaining between them. The CDR3 runs 15 residues. The CDR3 here is CARERDNSGANVLTF. The CDR3 region has the DNA TGTGCCAGGGAGAGGGACAACTCTGGGGCCAACGTCCTGACTTTC. The full variable domain, its missing parts supplied by reference TRBV2 and TRBJ2-6, is EPEVTQTPSHQVTQMGQEVILRCVPISNHLYFYWYRQILGQKVEFLVSFYNNEISEKSEIFDDQFSVERPDGSNFTLKIRSTKLEDSAMYFCARERDNSGANVLTFGAGSRLTVL.

The chain links TRBV5-5 to TRBJ2-5, with 7 bases that match TRBD1. This CDR3 region has 17 residues. J lost 3 bases, V lost 0 bases, and 11 bases had no gene match. The germline gives CDR1 SGHKS, CDR2 YYEKEE (reference sequence). CDR3 in amino acids: CASSLGPGRGLKETQYF. CDR3 in DNA: TGTGCCAGCAGCTTGGGACCTGGCAGGGGGTTAAAAGAGACCCAGTACTTC.

J is TRBJ1-4 and V is TRBV6-5; D unresolved. The CDR3 covers 14 residues. Trimming left V 2 bases short and J 8 bases short, with 12 bases between. Germline-derived CDR1 and CDR2 are MNHEY and SVGAGI. CDR3 sequence: CASSYRRVEEKLFF. CDR3 DNA: TGTGCCAGCAGTTACCGGAGGGTTGAAGAAAAACTGTTTTTT.

The CDR3, as DNA: TGTGCCAGCAGGAATCAGGGGGGAGAAAAACTGTTTTTT. Its translation is CASRNQGGEKLFF. The chain carries TRBV6-5 and TRBJ1-4, with 7 positions matching TRBD1. The CDR3 totals 13 residues. CDR1 and CDR2 (germline): MNHEY, SVGAGI. The trim removed 6 bases at V and 8 bases at J, leaving 6 bases unmatched.

V gene TRBV3-1 (or the pseudogene TRBV3-2) combines with J gene TRBJ2-6; TRBD1 agrees at 10 bases. Unmatched junction bases numbered 11, after V lost 1 base and J lost 2 bases. The CDR3 contains 20 residues. Per germline, CDR1 LGHDT and CDR2 YNNKEL (reference sequence). This chain's CDR3 is CASSQAPGWTGGPGANVLTF. The CDR3 DNA reads TGTGCCAGCAGCCAAGCCCCCGGGTGGACAGGGGGGCCTGGGGCCAACGTCCTGACTTTC.

The chain recombines TRBV6-1 with TRBJ2-1; D not resolved. This CDR3 is built from 11 residues. Germline assignment: CDR1 MNHNS and CDR2 SASEGT. Trimming cost V 5 bases and J 10 bases, with 9 bases left between them. In DNA form, the CDR3 reads TGTGCCAGCAGTATTTTCTCCGAGCAGTTCTTC. Protein product: CASSIFSEQFF.

The count of this clone is one. The chain has TRBV3-1 (or the pseudogene TRBV3-2) and TRBJ1-5; D remains unclear. Germline assignment: CDR1 LGHDT and CDR2 YNNKEL (reference sequence). V lost 2 bases and J 0 bases, leaving 5 bases between the germline ends. There are 14 residues in the CDR3. The CDR3 DNA reads as TGTGCCAGCAGCCAATCCGTTAGCAATCAGCCCCAGCATTTT. Its translation: CASSQSVSNQPQHF.

On this clone itself: Other DNA sequences of this sample code for an identical CDR3. The chain recombines TRBV18 with TRBJ2-7, with 7 bases fitting TRBD1. The CDR3 spans 14 residues. CDR1 and CDR2 (germline): KGHSH, LQKENI. V lost 3 bases and J lost 4; bases outside the gene matches: 6. In DNA form, the CDR3 reads TGTGCCAGCTCACCTCCCGGGACAGCTTACGAGCAGTACTTC. Its translation: CASSPPGTAYEQYF.

The J gene is TRBJ2-7, the V gene TRBV30; possibly TRBD1 for D (5 bases). V lost 7 bases and J 6 bases, leaving 19 bases between the germline ends. The CDR3 extends over 13 amino acids. Looked up from germline, CDR1 is GTSNPN and CDR2 is SVGIG (reference sequence). As DNA, the CDR3 is TGTGCCTCCTCGAGAACAGGTCCCTCCGAGCAGTACTTC. Translation: CASSRTGPSEQYF.

The V and J genes are TRBV18 and TRBJ2-7; D is possibly TRBD2 (7 bases). Germline V lookup: CDR1 KGHSH, CDR2 LQKENI. There are 14 residues in the CDR3. The DNA for the CDR3 is TGTGCCAGCTCACCGGACCGCGGGGGCGGGACACGGGACGTC. It translates to CASSPDRGGGTRDV.

The chain employs TRBV5-1 and TRBJ1-6; no clear D. Trimming shortened V by 4 bases and J by 3 bases, and 8 bases separated the two germline ends. Germline V lookup: CDR1 SGHRS, CDR2 YFSETQ. The CDR3 is made up of 14 amino acids. As DNA, the CDR3 is TGCGCCAGCAGCCGGGAAAACTATAATTCACCCCTCCACTTT. Translation: CASSRENYNSPLHF.

This clone appeared a single time. This chain uses TRBV18 with TRBJ1-2; D gene ambiguous. V gave up 3 bases and J gave up 4 bases, with 9 bases separating them. There are 13 residues in the CDR3. Germline CDR1 KGHSH, CDR2 LQKENI. The CDR3 is CASSPRGAYGYTF. Written as DNA, the CDR3 is TGTGCCAGCTCACCGAGAGGAGCCTATGGCTACACCTTC.

This sequence joins TRBV5-4 and TRBJ1-1, with TRBD1 as a possible D gene (5 bases). The V gene's germline CDR1 is SGHNT and CDR2 YYREEE (reference sequence). This CDR3 region has 15 residues. The germline V and J ends were trimmed by 4 bases and 1 base, with 14 bases remaining between them. DNA of the CDR3: TGTGCCAGCAGCGTGCAGGGTTTGGGGAACACTGAAGCTTTCTTT. Protein: CASSVQGLGNTEAFF. The full variable domain, in which reference TRBV5-4 and TRBJ1-1 provide the parts outside the CDR3, is ETGVTQSPTHLIKTRGQQVTLRCSSQSGHNTVSWYQQALGQGPQFIFQYYREEENGRGNFPPRFSGLQFPNYSSELNVNALELDDSALYLCASSVQGLGNTEAFFGQGTRLTVV.

This clone was counted between two and nine times. The rearrangement links TRBV14 to TRBJ2-7; D might be TRBD1 (7 bases). The germline V and J ends were trimmed by 1 base and 7 bases, with 14 bases remaining between them. The CDR3 totals 14 residues. CDR1 and CDR2 from the germline V gene are SGHDN and FVKESK. The chain's CDR3 is CASSQADRAGEQYF. In DNA form, the CDR3 reads TGTGCCAGCAGCCAAGCCGACAGGGCGGGGGAGCAGTACTTC.

The CDR3 reads CASSEKIGTDLLAQFF. As DNA, the CDR3 is TGTGCCAGCAGTGAAAAAATTGGGACAGATCTTTTGGCGCAGTTCTTC. The chain couples TRBV2 to TRBJ2-1, with TRBD1 identical over 7 bases. The CDR3 extends over 16 amino acids. The junction had 16 bases not matched to a gene; V was cut back by 2 bases and J by 12 bases. CDR1 and CDR2 from the germline V gene are SNHLY and FYNNEI.

Only a few counts were recorded for this clone. V usage is TRBV19 and J usage is TRBJ1-1, with unresolved D. The ends were cut back, 6 bases at V and 4 bases at J, with 15 bases in the middle. From germline, CDR1 is LNHDA and CDR2 SQIVND (reference sequence). This CDR3 is built from 14 residues. The CDR3: CASRLRVHATEAFF. The CDR3 DNA reads TGTGCCAGTAGGCTGCGGGTTCATGCCACTGAAGCTTTCTTT. Combining the CDR3 with reference TRBV19 and TRBJ1-1 gives the whole variable domain DGGITQSPKYLFRKEGQNVTLSCEQNLNHDAMYWYRQDPGQGLRLIYYSQIVNDFQKGDIAEGYSVSREKKESFPLTVTSAQKNPTAFYLCASRLRVHATEAFFGQGTRLTVV.

This clone was found a few times. The chain recombines TRBV12-3 or TRBV12-4 with TRBJ1-2; 7 bases align to TRBD1. J was trimmed by 4 bases and V by 10 bases; bases with no gene match: 6. The CDR3 has 12 residues. CDR3 sequence reads: CATYRGGYGYTF. The CDR3 DNA is TGTGCCACCTACAGGGGAGGCTATGGCTACACCTTC.

This clone occurred a few times. The V and J genes are TRBV6-5 and TRBJ1-2; 7 bases are shared with TRBD1. The CDR3 contains 14 residues. After removal of 6 bases from V and 4 bases from J, the junction contained 8 bases not matched to a gene. The germline V gene encodes CDR1 MNHEY and CDR2 SVGAGI. DNA of the CDR3: TGTGCCAGCAGGGACTACAGGGGAGGCTATGGCTACACCTTC. Residues: CASRDYRGGYGYTF.

The chain couples TRBV6-2 or TRBV6-3 to TRBJ2-5, with 8 bases identical to TRBD2. The trim removed 6 bases at V and 5 bases at J, leaving 14 bases unmatched. The germline gives CDR1 MNHEY, CDR2 SVGEGT. CDR3 size: 16 residues. CDR3 in amino acids: CASSSGLSGAGETQYF. The CDR3 bases are TGTGCCAGCAGCTCGGGCCTTAGCGGGGCGGGGGAGACCCAGTACTTC.

The chain recombines TRBV3-1 (or the pseudogene TRBV3-2) with TRBJ2-4, with D perhaps matching TRBD2 (6 bases). The CDR3 is 16 amino acids. Germline V gene sequence: CDR1 LGHDT, CDR2 YNNKEL (reference sequence). Trimming shortened V by 1 base and J by 5 bases, and 15 bases separated the two germline ends. CDR3 amino acids: CASSQVGTGGENIQYF. Here the CDR3 DNA reads TGTGCCAGCAGCCAAGTCGGCACCGGAGGGGAAAACATTCAGTACTTC.

This clone was detected only once. V usage is TRBV5-1 and J usage is TRBJ2-3, with D possibly TRBD2 on 6 matching bases. This CDR3 comprises 13 residues. Germline CDR1 is SGHRS and CDR2 is YFSETQ. Trimming took 4 bases from V and 6 from J, leaving 12 bases between them. The CDR3 here is CASSPTRVDTQYF. CDR3 bases: TGCGCCAGCAGCCCGACTAGAGTGGATACGCAGTATTTT.